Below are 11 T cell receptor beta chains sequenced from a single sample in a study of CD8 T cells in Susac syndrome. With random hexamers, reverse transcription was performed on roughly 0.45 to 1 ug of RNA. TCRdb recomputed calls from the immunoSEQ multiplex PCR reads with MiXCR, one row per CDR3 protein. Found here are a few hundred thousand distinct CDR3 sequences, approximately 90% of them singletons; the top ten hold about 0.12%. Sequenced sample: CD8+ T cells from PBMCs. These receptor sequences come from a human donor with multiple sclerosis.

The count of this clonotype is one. The DNA of the CDR3 is TGTGCCAGCAGCGACCGGGACTCCCTATACGAGCAGTACTTC. Translation: CASSDRDSLYEQYF. The chain has TRBV5-4 and TRBJ2-7; D possibly corresponds to TRBD2 (6 bases). In germline, CDR1 is SGHNT, CDR2 YYREEE (reference sequence). The CDR3 spans 14 residues. The V and J ends lost 4 bases and 4 bases respectively, with 15 bases between them. Filled out from reference TRBV5-4 and TRBJ2-7, the complete variable domain reads ETGVTQSPTHLIKTRGQQVTLRCSSQSGHNTVSWYQQALGQGPQFIFQYYREEENGRGNFPPRFSGLQFPNYSSELNVNALELDDSALYLCASSDRDSLYEQYFGPGTRLTVT.

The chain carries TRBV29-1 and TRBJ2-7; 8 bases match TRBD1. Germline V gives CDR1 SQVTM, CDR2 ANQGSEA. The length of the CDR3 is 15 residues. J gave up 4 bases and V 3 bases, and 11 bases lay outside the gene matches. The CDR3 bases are TGCAGCGTTGAGGGGGCAGGGGGCAAGGAGTACGAGCAGTACTTC. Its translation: CSVEGAGGKEYEQYF.

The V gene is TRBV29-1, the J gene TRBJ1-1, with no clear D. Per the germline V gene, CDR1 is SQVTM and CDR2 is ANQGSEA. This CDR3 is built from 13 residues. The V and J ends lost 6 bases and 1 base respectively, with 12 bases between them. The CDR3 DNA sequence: TGCAGCGTCGAGGACGCCTCGAACACTGAAGCTTTCTTT. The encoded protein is CSVEDASNTEAFF.

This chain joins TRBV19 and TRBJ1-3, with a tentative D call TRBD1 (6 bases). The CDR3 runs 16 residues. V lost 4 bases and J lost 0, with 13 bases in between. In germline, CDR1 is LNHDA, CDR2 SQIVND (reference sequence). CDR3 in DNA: TGTGCCAGTAGTACCGCCCAGGGGCTCTCTGGAAACACCATATATTTT. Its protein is CASSTAQGLSGNTIYF.

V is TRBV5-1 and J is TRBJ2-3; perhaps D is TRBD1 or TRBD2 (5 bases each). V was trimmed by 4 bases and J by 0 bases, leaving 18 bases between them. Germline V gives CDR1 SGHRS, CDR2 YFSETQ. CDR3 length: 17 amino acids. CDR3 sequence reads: CASSPVGAGPSTDTQYF. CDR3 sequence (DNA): TGCGCCAGCAGCCCGGTTGGGGCGGGCCCTAGCACAGATACGCAGTATTTT.

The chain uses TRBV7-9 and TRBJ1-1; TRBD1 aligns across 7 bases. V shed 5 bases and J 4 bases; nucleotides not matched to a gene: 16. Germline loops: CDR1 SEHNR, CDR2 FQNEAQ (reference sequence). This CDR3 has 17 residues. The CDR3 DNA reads TGTGCCAGCAGCAGAGGTCGAGGGGGCGCGAGGAGCACTGAAGCTTTCTTT. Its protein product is CASSRGRGGARSTEAFF. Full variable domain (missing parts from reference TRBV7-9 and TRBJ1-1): DTGVSQNPRHKITKRGQNVTFRCDPISEHNRLYWYRQTLGQGPEFLTYFQNEAQLEKSRLLSDRFSAERPKGSFSTLEIQRTEQGDSAMYLCASSRGRGGARSTEAFFGQGTRLTVV.

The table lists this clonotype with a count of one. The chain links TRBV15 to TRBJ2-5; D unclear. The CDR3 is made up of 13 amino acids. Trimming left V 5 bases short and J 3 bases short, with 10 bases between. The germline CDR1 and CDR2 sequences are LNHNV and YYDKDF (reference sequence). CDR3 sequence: CATSSQIEETQYF. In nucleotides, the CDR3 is TGTGCCACCAGCTCCCAGATAGAAGAGACCCAGTACTTC.

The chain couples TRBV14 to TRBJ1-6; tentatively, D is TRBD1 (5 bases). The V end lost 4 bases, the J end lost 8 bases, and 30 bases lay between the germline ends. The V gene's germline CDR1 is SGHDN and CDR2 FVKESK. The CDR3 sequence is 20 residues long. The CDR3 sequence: CASSPSRGIFQPLYHSPLHF. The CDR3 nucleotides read TGTGCCAGCAGCCCGTCCCGGGGGATATTCCAACCATTATACCATTCACCCCTCCACTTT. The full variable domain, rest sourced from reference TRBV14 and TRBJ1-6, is EAGVTQFPSHSVIEKGQTVTLRCDPISGHDNLYWYRRVMGKEIKFLLHFVKESKQDESGMPNNRFLAERTGGTYSTLKVQPAELEDSGVYFCASSPSRGIFQPLYHSPLHFGNGTRLTVT.

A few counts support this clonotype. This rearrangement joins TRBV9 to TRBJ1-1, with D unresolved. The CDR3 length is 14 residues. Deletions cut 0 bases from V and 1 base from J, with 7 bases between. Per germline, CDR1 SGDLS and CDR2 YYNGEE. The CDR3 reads CASSVGGPNTEAFF. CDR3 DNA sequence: TGTGCCAGCAGCGTAGGTGGACCGAACACTGAAGCTTTCTTT.

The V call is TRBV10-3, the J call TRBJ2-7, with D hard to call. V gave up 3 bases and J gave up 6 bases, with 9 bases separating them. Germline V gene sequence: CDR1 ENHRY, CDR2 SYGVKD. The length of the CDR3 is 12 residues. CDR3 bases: TGTGCCATCAGTGACATCGTCCCCGAGCAGTACTTC. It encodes CAISDIVPEQYF.

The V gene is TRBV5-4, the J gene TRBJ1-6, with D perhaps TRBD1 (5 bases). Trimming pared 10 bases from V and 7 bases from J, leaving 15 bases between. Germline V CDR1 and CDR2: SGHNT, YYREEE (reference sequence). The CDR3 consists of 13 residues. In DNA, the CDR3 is TGTGCCGTTTCGGGGCGTACAAATTCACCCCTCCACTTT. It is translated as CAVSGRTNSPLHF.